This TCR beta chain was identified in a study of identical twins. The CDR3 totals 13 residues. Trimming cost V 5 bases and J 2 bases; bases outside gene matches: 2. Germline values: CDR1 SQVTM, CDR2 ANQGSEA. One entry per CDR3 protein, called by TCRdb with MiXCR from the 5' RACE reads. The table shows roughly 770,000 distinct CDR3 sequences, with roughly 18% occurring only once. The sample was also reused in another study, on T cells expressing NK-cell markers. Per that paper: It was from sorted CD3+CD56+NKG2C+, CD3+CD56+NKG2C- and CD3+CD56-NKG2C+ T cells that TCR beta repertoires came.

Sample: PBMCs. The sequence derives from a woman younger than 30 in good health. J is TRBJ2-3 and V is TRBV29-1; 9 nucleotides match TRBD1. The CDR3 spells CSVRTGDTDTQYF. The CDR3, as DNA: TGCAGCGTTAGGACAGGGGACACAGATACGCAGTATTTT.